This T cell receptor beta chain was observed in a study of spatial heterogeneity in lung cancer. About the study: Where present, follow-up PBMC were sequenced a median of about two years after resection.

Trimming took 7 bases from V and 7 from J, leaving 20 bases between them. The V gene's germline CDR1 is LNHDA and CDR2 SQIVND (reference sequence). The CDR3 loop spans 15 amino acids. Each TCR cDNA molecule bore a unique molecular identifier. MiXCR, run by TCRdb on the 5' RACE reads, gives a single entry per CDR3 protein. This sample has 110,000 or so distinct CDR3 sequences, with about 10% found just once. Time point specified: blood at routine non-recurrence follow-up after resection. The study sequenced unsorted whole RNA from tumor, nontumor lung or frozen PBMC. The TCR sequence derives from a female donor with early-stage non-small cell lung cancer. The chain is built from TRBV19 and TRBJ2-1, with D possibly matching TRBD1 (6 bases). The sequenced sample was PBMCs, obtained at follow-up. In nucleotides, the CDR3 is TGTGCCAGTACCCCTATCTTGACAGGCGTAAATGAGCAGTTCTTC. This translates into CASTPILTGVNEQFF.